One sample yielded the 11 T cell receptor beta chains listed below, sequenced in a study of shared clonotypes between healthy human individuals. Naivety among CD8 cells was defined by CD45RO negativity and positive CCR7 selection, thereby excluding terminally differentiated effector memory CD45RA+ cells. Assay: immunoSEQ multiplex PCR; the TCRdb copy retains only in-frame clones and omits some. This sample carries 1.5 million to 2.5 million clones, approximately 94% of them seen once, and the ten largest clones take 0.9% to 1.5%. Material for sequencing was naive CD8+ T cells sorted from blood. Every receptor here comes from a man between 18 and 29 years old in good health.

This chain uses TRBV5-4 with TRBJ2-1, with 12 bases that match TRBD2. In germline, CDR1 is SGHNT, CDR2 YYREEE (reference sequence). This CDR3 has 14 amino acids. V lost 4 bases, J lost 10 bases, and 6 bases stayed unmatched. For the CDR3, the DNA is TGTGCCAGCAGCCCGCTAGCGGGGGGGCAGGAGCAGTTCTTC. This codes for CASSPLAGGQEQFF.

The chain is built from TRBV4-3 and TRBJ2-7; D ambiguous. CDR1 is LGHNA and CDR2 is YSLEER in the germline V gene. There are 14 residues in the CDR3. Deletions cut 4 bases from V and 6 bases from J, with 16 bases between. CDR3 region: CASSPIALNGEQYF. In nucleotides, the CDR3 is TGCGCCAGCAGCCCCATAGCACTAAACGGCGAGCAGTACTTC.

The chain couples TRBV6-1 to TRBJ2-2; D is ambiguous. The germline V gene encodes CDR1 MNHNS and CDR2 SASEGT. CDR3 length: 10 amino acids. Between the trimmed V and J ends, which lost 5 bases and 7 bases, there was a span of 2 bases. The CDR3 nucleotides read TGTGCCAGCAGTTTCGGGGAGCTGTTTTTT. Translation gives CASSFGELFF.

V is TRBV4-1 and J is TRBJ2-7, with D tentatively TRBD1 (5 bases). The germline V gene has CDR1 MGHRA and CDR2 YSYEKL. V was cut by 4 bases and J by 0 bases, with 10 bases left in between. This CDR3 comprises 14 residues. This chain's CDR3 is CASSPQVTSYEQYF. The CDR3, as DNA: TGCGCCAGCAGCCCACAGGTCACCTCCTACGAGCAGTACTTC.

The CDR3 is CASSLRAGLSTGELFF. As DNA, the CDR3 is TGTGCCAGCAGTTTGAGGGCAGGGTTAAGCACCGGGGAGCTGTTTTTT. The chain joins TRBV27 to TRBJ2-2; D may be TRBD1 or TRBD2 (5 bases each). The germline V gene encodes CDR1 MNHEY and CDR2 SMNVEV (reference sequence). The CDR3 contains 16 residues. The ends were cut back, 3 bases at V and 4 bases at J, with 15 bases in the middle.

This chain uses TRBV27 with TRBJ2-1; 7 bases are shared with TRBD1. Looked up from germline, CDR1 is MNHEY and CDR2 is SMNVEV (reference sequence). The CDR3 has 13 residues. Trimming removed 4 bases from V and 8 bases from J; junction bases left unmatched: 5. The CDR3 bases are TGTGCCAGCAGTTCCACACAGGGGTATGAGCAGTTCTTC. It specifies CASSSTQGYEQFF.

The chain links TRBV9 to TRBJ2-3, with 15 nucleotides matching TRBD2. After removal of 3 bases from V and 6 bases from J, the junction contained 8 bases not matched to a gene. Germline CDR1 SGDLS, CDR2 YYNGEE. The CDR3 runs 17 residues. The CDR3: CASSGTGTSGRMDTQYF. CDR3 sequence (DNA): TGTGCCAGCAGCGGAACCGGGACTAGCGGGAGGATGGATACGCAGTATTTT.

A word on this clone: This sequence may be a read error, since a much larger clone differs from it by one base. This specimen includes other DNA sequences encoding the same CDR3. CDR3 DNA: TGTGCCAGCAGCTTGGGCTCAGATACGCAGTATTTT. It translates to CASSLGSDTQYF. The rearrangement joins TRBV5-6 to TRBJ2-3; D call uncertain. This CDR3 region has 12 residues. Trimming took 0 bases from V and 4 from J, leaving 3 bases between them. The V gene's germline CDR1 is SGHDT and CDR2 YYEEEE.

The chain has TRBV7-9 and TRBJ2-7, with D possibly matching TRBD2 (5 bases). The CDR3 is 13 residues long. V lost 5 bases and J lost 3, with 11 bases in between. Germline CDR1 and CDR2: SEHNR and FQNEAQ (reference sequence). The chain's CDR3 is CASSRDGLYEQYF. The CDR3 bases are TGTGCCAGCAGCCGGGATGGGCTCTACGAGCAGTACTTC.

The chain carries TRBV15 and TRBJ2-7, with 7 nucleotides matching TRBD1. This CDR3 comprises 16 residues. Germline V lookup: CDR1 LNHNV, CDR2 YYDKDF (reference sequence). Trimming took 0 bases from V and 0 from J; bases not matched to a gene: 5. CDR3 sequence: CATSRDPDRFSYEQYF. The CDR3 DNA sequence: TGTGCCACCAGCAGAGATCCGGACAGGTTCTCCTACGAGCAGTACTTC.

CDR3: CASSLGERPYEQYF. CDR3 sequence (DNA): TGTGCCAGCAGCTTAGGTGAAAGACCCTACGAGCAGTACTTC. V is TRBV7-9 and J is TRBJ2-7; D is unclear. V lost 1 base and J lost 2, with 9 bases in between. The CDR3 extends over 14 amino acids. In germline, CDR1 is SEHNR, CDR2 FQNEAQ (reference sequence).